The 12 T cell receptor beta chains presented below share a single source sample, sequenced in a study of a mutant IDH1 vaccine in newly diagnosed glioma. Time point denoted: week 11, during vaccination. Vaccination used 300 ug of mutant IDH1 20-mer peptide per dose, with topical imiquimod. Their target antigens are unknown. Clones were read by immunoSEQ multiplex PCR, and TCRdb kept only the in-frame ones, dropping some. The sample holds about 39,000 clones, about 80% seen once. The sample consisted of peripheral blood mononuclear cells (PBMCs), taken from a glioma patient whose treatment included an IDH1 peptide vaccine. The source is a woman younger than 45 with glioma. Some clones in this sample may be carry-over from other donors' samples.

This chain uses TRBV10-3 with TRBJ1-1, with TRBD1 as a possible D gene (5 bases). The germline V gene has CDR1 ENHRY and CDR2 SYGVKD. The CDR3 loop spans 14 amino acids. Trimming removed 6 bases at V and 6 bases at J, with 17 bases between. The chain's CDR3 is CAISGWPGPSEAFF. The CDR3 region has the DNA TGTGCCATCAGCGGTTGGCCAGGGCCTTCTGAAGCTTTCTTT.

This chain connects TRBV6-1 to TRBJ2-7, with TRBD1 matching over 9 bases. This CDR3 contains 15 residues. The germline gives CDR1 MNHNS, CDR2 SASEGT. V gave up 4 bases and J gave up 5 bases; unmatched junction bases: 9. CDR3 amino acids: CASSAIPGQGHEQYF. The CDR3, as DNA: TGTGCCAGCAGTGCGATACCGGGACAGGGCCACGAGCAGTACTTC.

The rearrangement links TRBV6-5 to TRBJ1-1; D may be TRBD1 (6 bases). The CDR3 has 12 residues. CDR1 MNHEY and CDR2 SVGAGI come from the germline V gene. Between the trimmed V and J ends, which lost 5 bases and 5 bases, there was a span of 9 bases. DNA of the CDR3: TGTGCCAGCAGTCCCCAGGGGACTGAAGCTTTCTTT. As protein: CASSPQGTEAFF.

The chain links TRBV7-9 to TRBJ1-3; unclear D gene. V lost 4 bases and J 4 bases, leaving 8 bases between the germline ends. Germline loops: CDR1 SEHNR, CDR2 FQNEAQ (reference sequence). This CDR3 has 13 amino acids. This CDR3 reads CASSSPRGNTIYF. Here the CDR3 DNA reads TGTGCCAGCAGCTCCCCCAGGGGAAACACCATATATTTT.

V and J are TRBV9 and TRBJ2-7; 9 bases are a match to TRBD1. The V gene's germline CDR1 is SGDLS and CDR2 YYNGEE. V gave up 4 bases and J gave up 5 bases; unmatched junction bases: 10. CDR3 size: 15 residues. Here the CDR3 reads CASSLIDRGVDEQYF. CDR3 sequence (DNA): TGTGCCAGCAGCCTGATCGACAGGGGGGTGGACGAGCAGTACTTC. The full variable domain, its missing parts supplied by reference TRBV9 and TRBJ2-7, is DSGVTQTPKHLITATGQRVTLRCSPRSGDLSVYWYQQSLDQGLQFLIQYYNGEERAKGNILERFSAQQFPDLHSELNLSSLELGDSALYFCASSLIDRGVDEQYFGPGTRLTVT.

This sequence joins TRBV19 and TRBJ2-1; D is unclear. The V end lost 3 bases, the J end lost 6 bases, and 9 bases lay between the germline ends. This CDR3 region has 13 residues. The germline V gene encodes CDR1 LNHDA and CDR2 SQIVND (reference sequence). CDR3 region: CASSISHGNEQFF. In nucleotides, the CDR3 is TGTGCCAGTAGTATCAGCCACGGCAATGAGCAGTTCTTC. The full variable domain, completed using reference TRBV19 and TRBJ2-1, is DGGITQSPKYLFRKEGQNVTLSCEQNLNHDAMYWYRQDPGQGLRLIYYSQIVNDFQKGDIAEGYSVSREKKESFPLTVTSAQKNPTAFYLCASSISHGNEQFFGPGTRLTVL.

This chain joins TRBV4-1 and TRBJ1-1; the match to TRBD1 covers 9 bases. CDR3 length equals 16 residues. Germline V gene data show CDR1 as MGHRA and CDR2 as YSYEKL. J gave up 1 base and V 4 bases, and 7 bases lay outside the gene matches. The CDR3 loop reads CASSPRTGERNTEAFF. As DNA, the CDR3 is TGCGCCAGCAGCCCCAGGACAGGGGAGAGGAACACTGAAGCTTTCTTT.

The chain joins TRBV5-1 to TRBJ1-3; D is undetermined. Per germline, CDR1 SGHRS and CDR2 YFSETQ. Trimming shortened V by 0 bases and J by 1 base, and 11 bases separated the two germline ends. This CDR3 is built from 16 residues. The CDR3 is CASSLGQISSGNTIYF. DNA of the CDR3: TGCGCCAGCAGCTTGGGGCAGATCTCTTCTGGAAACACCATATATTTT. The variable domain in full, completed from reference TRBV5-1 and TRBJ1-3, reads KAGVTQTPRYLIKTRGQQVTLSCSPISGHRSVSWYQQTPGQGLQFLFEYFSETQRNKGNFPGRFSGRQFSNSRSEMNVSTLELGDSALYLCASSLGQISSGNTIYFGEGSWLTVV.

This chain joins TRBV5-8 and TRBJ2-5, with D hard to call. Germline V gene lookup returns CDR1 SGHTS and CDR2 YDEGEE. CDR3 length: 11 amino acids. The V end lost 0 bases, the J end lost 4 bases, and 1 base lay between the germline ends. CDR3 coding DNA: TGTGCCAGCAGCTTGGTAGAGACCCAGTACTTC. This encodes CASSLVETQYF.

The chain uses TRBV5-8 and TRBJ1-1; no firm D call. The CDR3 covers 11 residues. Germline assignment: CDR1 SGHTS and CDR2 YDEGEE. Trimming cost V 4 bases and J 9 bases, with 10 bases left between them. This CDR3 is CASSPGPKAFF. The CDR3 DNA follows: TGTGCCAGCAGCCCCGGACCGAAAGCTTTCTTT.

This rearrangement joins TRBV2 to TRBJ2-3, with 10 nucleotides matching TRBD2. This CDR3 region has 15 residues. The J segment lost 2 bases and the V segment lost 8 bases, leaving 7 bases of the junction unmatched. CDR1 is SNHLY, CDR2 FYNNEI, per germline. CDR3: CASGTSGINTDTQYF. The CDR3 DNA is TGTGCCAGCGGTACTAGCGGGATTAACACAGATACGCAGTATTTT.

The V and J genes are TRBV5-1 and TRBJ2-2; D is ambiguous. The germline V gene has CDR1 SGHRS and CDR2 YFSETQ. CDR3 length equals 14 residues. Trimming removed 2 bases from V and 1 base from J, with 6 bases in between. In nucleotides, the CDR3 is TGCGCCAGCAGCTTTGAGTTGAACACCGGGGAGCTGTTTTTT. Translated: CASSFELNTGELFF.